The 26 T cell receptor beta chains listed next were all sequenced from one sample in a study of cytomegalovirus exposure and HLA in healthy donors. Sequencing used immunoSEQ multiplex PCR; TCRdb keeps in-frame clones, though not all of them. The repertoire includes about 150,000 clones, roughly 93% of them detected once, and 1.8% sits in the top ten. The sequencing input was PBMCs. The receptors stem from a man younger than 35 in good health and CMV-seropositive.

V usage is TRBV5-1 and J usage is TRBJ2-3; 12 bases are a match to TRBD2. Trimming cost V 4 bases and J 2 bases; bases outside gene matches: 5. Germline CDR1 reads SGHRS; CDR2 reads YFSETQ. The CDR3 sequence is 16 residues long. This chain's CDR3 is CASSPGLAGITDTQYF. In DNA form, the CDR3 reads TGCGCCAGCAGCCCAGGACTAGCGGGAATCACAGATACGCAGTATTTT.

The chain is built from TRBV7-9 and TRBJ1-5, with 11 nucleotides matching TRBD1. Germline CDR1 and CDR2: SEHNR and FQNEAQ (reference sequence). The CDR3 consists of 18 residues. Trimming at V came to 5 bases and at J to 1 base, leaving 10 bases not matched to a gene. The CDR3 sequence: CASSPGDRGFGSNQPQHF. The CDR3 coding sequence is TGTGCCAGCAGCCCTGGGGACAGGGGGTTTGGCAGCAATCAGCCCCAGCATTTT.

The chain couples TRBV30 to TRBJ1-2; D perhaps matches TRBD1 (6 bases). Trimming removed 1 base from V and 5 bases from J, with 29 bases in between. Germline V CDR1 and CDR2: GTSNPN, SVGIG (reference sequence). The CDR3 totals 19 residues. For the CDR3, the DNA is TGTGCCTGGAGTGCACGGACCGCGGTACGGGACATAAGGAAATATGGCTACACCTTC. Translating it yields CAWSARTAVRDIRKYGYTF.

V usage is TRBV6-1 and J usage is TRBJ2-1, with no clear D. The V and J ends lost 1 base and 4 bases respectively, with 8 bases between them. This CDR3 region has 14 residues. Germline V gives CDR1 MNHNS, CDR2 SASEGT. CDR3 DNA: TGTGCCAGCAGTGAAGAACTTCCGTACAATGAGCAGTTCTTC. Translated: CASSEELPYNEQFF.

V is TRBV27 and J is TRBJ2-5; TRBD1 agrees at 8 bases. Unmatched junction bases numbered 14, after V lost 3 bases and J lost 5 bases. Looked up from germline, CDR1 is MNHEY and CDR2 is SMNVEV (reference sequence). The length of the CDR3 is 17 residues. The CDR3 reads CASSFRTGYSRAETQYF. CDR3 nucleotide sequence: TGTGCCAGCAGTTTTAGGACAGGGTATTCTCGGGCGGAGACCCAGTACTTC.

The chain combines TRBV4-1 with TRBJ2-7; 11 bases are shared with TRBD2. The V and J ends lost 6 bases and 2 bases, in that order; junction bases with no gene match: 6. The CDR3 is 15 residues long. The germline CDR1 and CDR2 sequences are MGHRA and YSYEKL. For the CDR3, the DNA is TGCGCCAGCAGAGATCTAGCGGGAGGCACCTACGAGCAGTACTTC. As protein: CASRDLAGGTYEQYF.

The chain combines TRBV29-1 with TRBJ2-7; D gene unclear. CDR1 is SQVTM and CDR2 is ANQGSEA in the germline V gene. The V and J ends lost 6 bases and 6 bases respectively, with 9 bases between them. CDR3 length: 10 amino acids. CDR3 sequence reads: CSVRTGEQYF. The CDR3 DNA follows: TGCAGCGTGAGAACTGGCGAGCAGTACTTC.

The rearrangement uses TRBV6-1 and TRBJ1-5, with D possibly TRBD1 on 5 matching bases. Trimming pared 10 bases from V and 3 bases from J, leaving 13 bases between. This CDR3 is built from 13 residues. The germline CDR1 and CDR2 sequences are MNHNS and SASEGT. The chain's CDR3 is CATEGTNNQPQHF. The CDR3, as DNA: TGTGCCACGGAGGGGACGAACAATCAGCCCCAGCATTTT.

The chain joins TRBV5-1 to TRBJ2-5, with 10 positions matching TRBD1. In germline, CDR1 is SGHRS, CDR2 YFSETQ. V was pared by 6 bases and J by 7 bases, with 15 bases of the junction left unmatched. The CDR3 runs 16 residues. CDR3 region: CASTPGTGEDFGTQYF. In nucleotides, the CDR3 is TGCGCCAGCACCCCCGGGACAGGGGAGGACTTTGGGACCCAGTACTTC. Full variable domain (rest looked up from reference TRBV5-1 and TRBJ2-5): KAGVTQTPRYLIKTRGQQVTLSCSPISGHRSVSWYQQTPGQGLQFLFEYFSETQRNKGNFPGRFSGRQFSNSRSEMNVSTLELGDSALYLCASTPGTGEDFGTQYFGPGTRLLVL.

This chain connects TRBV19 to TRBJ2-2, with D hard to call. The CDR3 loop spans 15 amino acids. Germline V gives CDR1 LNHDA, CDR2 SQIVND (reference sequence). Trimming cost V 7 bases and J 5 bases, with 17 bases left between them. The CDR3 protein is CASTPPGTQTGELFF. CDR3 bases: TGTGCCAGTACCCCTCCAGGAACCCAAACCGGGGAGCTGTTTTTT.

V usage is TRBV7-2 and J usage is TRBJ2-3; D may be TRBD1 (6 bases). This CDR3 comprises 13 residues. V gave up 5 bases and J gave up 1 base, with 7 bases separating them. Germline-derived CDR1 and CDR2 are SGHTA and FQGNSA. The CDR3 coding sequence is TGTGCCAGCAGCCGACAGGGCACAGATACGCAGTATTTT. This translates into CASSRQGTDTQYF.

The V gene is TRBV4-1, the J gene TRBJ1-5; D possibly corresponds to TRBD1 (6 bases). This CDR3 spans 18 amino acids. Trimming removed 5 bases from V and 0 bases from J, with 20 bases in between. The germline V gene encodes CDR1 MGHRA and CDR2 YSYEKL. DNA of the CDR3: TGCGCCAGCAGCTTACGACCGGGACAAACAGGTAGCAATCAGCCCCAGCATTTT. Its translation: CASSLRPGQTGSNQPQHF.

The chain joins TRBV5-4 to TRBJ2-7, with 10 bases aligning to TRBD2. This CDR3 is 14 amino acids long. Germline V gene data show CDR1 as SGHNT and CDR2 as YYREEE (reference sequence). With V trimmed by 3 bases and J by 3 bases, 3 bases remained unmatched. The CDR3 sequence: CASSSRTSGYEQYF. The CDR3 nucleotides are TGTGCCAGCAGCTCTCGGACTAGCGGCTACGAGCAGTACTTC.

The gene calls are TRBV15 and TRBJ1-2; maybe TRBD1 (5 bases). The V end lost 3 bases, the J end lost 0 bases, and 14 bases lay between the germline ends. In germline, CDR1 is LNHNV, CDR2 YYDKDF (reference sequence). The CDR3 length is 16 residues. The CDR3 is CATSRGWGGANYGYTF. CDR3 nucleotide sequence: TGTGCCACCAGCAGGGGTTGGGGGGGAGCTAACTATGGCTACACCTTC. The full variable domain, completed using reference TRBV15 and TRBJ1-2, is DAMVIQNPRYQVTQFGKPVTLSCSQTLNHNVMYWYQQKSSQAPKLLFHYYDKDFNNEADTPDNFQSRRPNTSFCFLDIRSPGLGDTAMYLCATSRGWGGANYGYTFGSGTRLTVV.

The rearrangement links TRBV6-1 to TRBJ2-7, with D possibly TRBD1 on 6 matching bases. CDR3 length equals 15 residues. Germline V gene sequence: CDR1 MNHNS, CDR2 SASEGT. V was trimmed by 3 bases and J by 0 bases, leaving 12 bases between them. The CDR3, as DNA: TGTGCCAGCAGTGATACAGGGCGAAGCTCCTACGAGCAGTACTTC. Its translation: CASSDTGRSSYEQYF.

In its sample, this clone was seen once. This chain joins TRBV29-1 and TRBJ1-2, with a weak D call TRBD1 (5 bases). V shed 6 bases and J shed 9 bases, with 11 bases lying between them. The CDR3 spans 10 residues. Germline CDR1 SQVTM, CDR2 ANQGSEA. The CDR3 region is CSVRTTRYTF. The CDR3 DNA sequence: TGCAGCGTCCGGACAACTCGCTACACCTTC.

The chain combines TRBV19 with TRBJ2-6; 7 nucleotides line up with TRBD1. V shed 4 bases and J 2 bases; nucleotides not matched to a gene: 2. Germline values: CDR1 LNHDA, CDR2 SQIVND (reference sequence). CDR3 length: 15 amino acids. DNA for the CDR3: TGTGCCAGTAGTACAACAGGGGCTGGGGCCAACGTCCTGACTTTC. This codes for CASSTTGAGANVLTF.

The sample holds one count of this clone. This sequence joins TRBV28 and TRBJ2-7, with D perhaps matching TRBD1 (6 bases). Between the trimmed V and J ends, which lost 5 bases and 6 bases, there was a span of 17 bases. CDR3 length equals 14 residues. Germline V gene data show CDR1 as MDHEN and CDR2 as SYDVKM. CDR3: CASSVTGPPPEQYF. As DNA, the CDR3 is TGTGCCAGCAGTGTCACAGGGCCCCCTCCCGAGCAGTACTTC.

The chain has TRBV18 and TRBJ1-2, with TRBD1 matching 9 bases. CDR1 is KGHSH, CDR2 LQKENI, per germline. V shed 2 bases and J 4 bases; nucleotides not matched to a gene: 5. This CDR3 comprises 15 residues. CDR3 sequence reads: CASSPRQGVAYGYTF. In nucleotides, the CDR3 is TGTGCCAGCTCACCAAGACAGGGGGTGGCCTATGGCTACACCTTC.

This clone was detected a few times. The chain couples TRBV29-1 to TRBJ1-5, with 8 nucleotides matching TRBD1. This CDR3 is 14 amino acids long. V lost 5 bases and J lost 2; bases outside the gene matches: 5. Looked up from germline, CDR1 is SQVTM and CDR2 is ANQGSEA. The CDR3 bases are TGCAGCGTTTCAGGGGGCGCTGGCAATCAGCCCCAGCATTTT. It specifies CSVSGGAGNQPQHF.

The rearrangement uses TRBV6-1 and TRBJ2-5; 9 nucleotides match TRBD2. Germline CDR1 is MNHNS and CDR2 is SASEGT. The CDR3 runs 15 residues. With 5 bases clipped from V and 4 bases from J, the junction kept 8 bases outside the gene matches. The CDR3, as DNA: TGTGCCAGCAGTTGGAGCGGGAGGTGGGGAGAGACCCAGTACTTC. Translated: CASSWSGRWGETQYF.

The V gene is TRBV7-8, the J gene TRBJ1-1, with 9 bases aligning to TRBD1. Germline values: CDR1 SGHVS, CDR2 FQNEAQ. This CDR3 spans 13 amino acids. V shed 5 bases and J 10 bases; nucleotides not matched to a gene: 8. CDR3 amino acids: CASSPDRGAGAFF. CDR3 nucleotide sequence: TGTGCCAGCAGCCCCGACAGGGGGGCCGGAGCTTTCTTT.

The chain has TRBV19 and TRBJ2-5; 9 bases match TRBD1. There are 16 residues in the CDR3. Germline V gene sequence: CDR1 LNHDA, CDR2 SQIVND (reference sequence). With V trimmed by 4 bases and J by 2 bases, 8 bases remained unmatched. CDR3 in amino acids: CASSKPPDRGQETQYF. The CDR3 coding sequence is TGTGCCAGTAGTAAACCCCCCGACAGGGGGCAAGAGACCCAGTACTTC.

This clone was picked up one time. This chain links TRBV4-2 with TRBJ2-5; D not certain. V lost 3 bases and J lost 9, with 14 bases in between. The CDR3 is 13 residues long. Per the germline V gene, CDR1 is LGHNA and CDR2 is YNFKEQ. CDR3 nucleotides: TGTGCCAGCAGCCAGAACCATATGGAGCCCCAGTACTTC. Translating it yields CASSQNHMEPQYF.

This chain joins TRBV28 and TRBJ2-7; 10 bases agree with TRBD1. Losses at the gene ends were 4 bases for V and 3 bases for J; bases not matched to a gene: 9. CDR1 is MDHEN, CDR2 SYDVKM, per germline. The CDR3 extends over 16 amino acids. This CDR3 reads CASSSLAGTGVYEQYF. DNA for the CDR3: TGTGCCAGCAGTTCGTTAGCCGGGACAGGGGTCTACGAGCAGTACTTC.

This rearrangement joins TRBV13 to TRBJ2-7; weak D call: TRBD2 (7 bases). V was cut by 5 bases and J by 6 bases, with 11 bases left in between. This CDR3 is 12 amino acids long. Germline lookup yields CDR1 PRHDT and CDR2 FYEKMQ (reference sequence). The CDR3 DNA reads as TGTGCCAGCAGCAAAGGGGGGGCCGAGCAGTACTTC. Translation: CASSKGGAEQYF.